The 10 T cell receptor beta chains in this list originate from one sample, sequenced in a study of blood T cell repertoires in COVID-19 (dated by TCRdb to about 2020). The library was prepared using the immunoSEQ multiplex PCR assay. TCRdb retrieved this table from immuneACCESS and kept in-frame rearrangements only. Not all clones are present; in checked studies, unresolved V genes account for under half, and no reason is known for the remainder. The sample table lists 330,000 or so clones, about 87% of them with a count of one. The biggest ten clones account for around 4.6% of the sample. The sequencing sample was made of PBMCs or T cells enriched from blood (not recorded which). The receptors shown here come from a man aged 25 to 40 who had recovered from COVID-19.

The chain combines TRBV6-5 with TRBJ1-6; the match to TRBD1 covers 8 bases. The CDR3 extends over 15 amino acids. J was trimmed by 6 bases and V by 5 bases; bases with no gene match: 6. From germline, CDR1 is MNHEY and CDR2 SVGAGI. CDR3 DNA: TGTGCCAGCAGTCCCCGGACAGGGTCTAATTCACCCCTCCACTTT. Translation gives CASSPRTGSNSPLHF.

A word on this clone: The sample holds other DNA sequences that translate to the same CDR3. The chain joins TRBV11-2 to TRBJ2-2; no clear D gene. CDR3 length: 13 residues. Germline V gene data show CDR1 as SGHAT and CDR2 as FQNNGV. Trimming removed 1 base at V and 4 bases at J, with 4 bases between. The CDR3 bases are TGTGCCAGCAGCTTAGGGGCCACCGGGGAGCTGTTTTTT. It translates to CASSLGATGELFF.

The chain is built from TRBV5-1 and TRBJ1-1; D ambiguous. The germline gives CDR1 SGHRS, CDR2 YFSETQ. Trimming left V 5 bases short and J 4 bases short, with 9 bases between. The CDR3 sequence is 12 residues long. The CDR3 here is CASRELATEAFF. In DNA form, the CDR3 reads TGCGCCAGCAGAGAGTTAGCCACTGAAGCTTTCTTT. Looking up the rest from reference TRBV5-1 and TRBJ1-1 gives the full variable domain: KAGVTQTPRYLIKTRGQQVTLSCSPISGHRSVSWYQQTPGQGLQFLFEYFSETQRNKGNFPGRFSGRQFSNSRSEMNVSTLELGDSALYLCASRELATEAFFGQGTRLTVV.

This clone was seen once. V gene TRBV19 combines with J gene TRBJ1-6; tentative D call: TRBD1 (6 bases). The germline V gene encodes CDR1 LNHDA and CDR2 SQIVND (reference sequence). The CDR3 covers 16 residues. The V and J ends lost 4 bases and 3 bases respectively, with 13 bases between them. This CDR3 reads CASSTGTLNYNSPLHF. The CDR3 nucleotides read TGTGCCAGTAGTACCGGGACACTCAACTATAATTCACCCCTCCACTTT.

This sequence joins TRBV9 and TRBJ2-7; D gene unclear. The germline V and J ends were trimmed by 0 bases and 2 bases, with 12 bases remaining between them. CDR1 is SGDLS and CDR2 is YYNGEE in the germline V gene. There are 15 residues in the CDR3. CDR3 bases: TGTGCCAGCAGCGTAGCTGGAGCTGCTACCTACGAGCAGTACTTC. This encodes CASSVAGAATYEQYF.

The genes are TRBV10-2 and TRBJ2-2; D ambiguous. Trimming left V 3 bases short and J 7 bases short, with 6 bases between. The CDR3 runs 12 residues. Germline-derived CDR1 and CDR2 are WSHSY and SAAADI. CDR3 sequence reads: CASSERVGELFF. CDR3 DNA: TGCGCCAGCAGTGAACGAGTCGGGGAGCTGTTTTTT.

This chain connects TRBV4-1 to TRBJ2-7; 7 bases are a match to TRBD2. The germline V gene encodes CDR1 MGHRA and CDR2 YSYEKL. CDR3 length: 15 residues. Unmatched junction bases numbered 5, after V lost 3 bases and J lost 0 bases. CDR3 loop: CASSHALANSYEQYF. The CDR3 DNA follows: TGCGCCAGCAGCCATGCACTAGCGAACTCCTACGAGCAGTACTTC.

The CDR3 DNA sequence: TGTGCCAGCAGTCCCCCCGGGACAGGCTACAATGAGCAGTTCTTC. It is translated as CASSPPGTGYNEQFF. The genes are TRBV28 and TRBJ2-1, with 8 nucleotides matching TRBD1. This CDR3 is 15 amino acids long. The germline CDR1 and CDR2 sequences are MDHEN and SYDVKM. The junction had 6 bases not matched to a gene; V was cut back by 5 bases and J by 3 bases.

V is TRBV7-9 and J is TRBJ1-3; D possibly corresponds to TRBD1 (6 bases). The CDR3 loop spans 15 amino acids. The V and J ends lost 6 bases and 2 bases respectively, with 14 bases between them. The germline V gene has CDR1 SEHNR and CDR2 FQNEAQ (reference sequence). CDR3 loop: CASRLAGGAGNTIYF. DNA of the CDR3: TGTGCCAGCAGGCTAGCGGGGGGCGCTGGAAACACCATATATTTT.

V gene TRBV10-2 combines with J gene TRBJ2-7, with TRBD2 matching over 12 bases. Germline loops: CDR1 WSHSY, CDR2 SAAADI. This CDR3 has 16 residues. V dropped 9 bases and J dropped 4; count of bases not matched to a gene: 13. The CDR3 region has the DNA TGCGCCAGTCTCTCTAGCGGGGGGGCCCTCGGATACGAGCAGTACTTC. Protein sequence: CASLSSGGALGYEQYF.